These 26 T cell receptor beta chains came from one sample sequenced in a study of shared clonotypes between healthy human individuals (dated by TCRdb to between 2020 and 2021). CD8 naive samples were obtained by positive selection for CCR7 among CD45RO-negative cells, yielding a CD45RA+CCR7+ population from which TemRA cells were excluded. The library was obtained by the immunoSEQ multiplex PCR assay. Imported from immuneACCESS, the table was reduced by TCRdb to in-frame sequences with V and J called. These copies leave out some clones; in studies compared against another copy, an unresolved V gene accounts for under half, and the cause of the remainder is not known. In this sample the table shows some 2,000,000 clones, less than 95% of which occur a single time. The top ten hold roughly 1% of the sample. Specimen: naive CD8+ T cells sorted from blood. The cell subset or site label here, explained by the study, means: CD45RA+CCR7+. The receptors shown here come from a man between 18 and 35 years old in good health.

This chain uses TRBV2 with TRBJ2-7, with D hard to call. The CDR3 sequence is 16 residues long. Germline V gives CDR1 SNHLY, CDR2 FYNNEI. Trimming left V 3 bases short and J 3 bases short, with 18 bases between. CDR3 coding DNA: TGTGCCAGCAGTGACTACGGGCGAGAGTCTGACTACGAGCAGTACTTC. It specifies CASSDYGRESDYEQYF. Based on the CDR3 plus reference TRBV2 and TRBJ2-7, the full variable domain is EPEVTQTPSHQVTQMGQEVILRCVPISNHLYFYWYRQILGQKVEFLVSFYNNEISEKSEIFDDQFSVERPDGSNFTLKIRSTKLEDSAMYFCASSDYGRESDYEQYFGPGTRLTVT.

The chain combines TRBV19 with TRBJ1-5; maybe TRBD1 (5 bases). Germline CDR1 is LNHDA and CDR2 is SQIVND (reference sequence). This CDR3 has 15 amino acids. The V and J ends lost 1 base and 4 bases respectively, with 11 bases between them. The CDR3 reads CASSIAEGPNQPQHF. CDR3 coding DNA: TGTGCCAGTAGTATAGCGGAGGGACCGAATCAGCCCCAGCATTTT.

The chain employs TRBV7-9 and TRBJ1-5, with no clear D. The V gene's germline CDR1 is SEHNR and CDR2 FQNEAQ (reference sequence). The CDR3 runs to 17 residues. Trimming pared 1 base from V and 0 bases from J, leaving 13 bases between. This CDR3 is CASSLETIPGSNQPQHF. In DNA, the CDR3 is TGTGCCAGCAGCTTAGAGACTATTCCGGGTAGCAATCAGCCCCAGCATTTT.

V and J are TRBV28 and TRBJ1-5; D possibly corresponds to TRBD1 (5 bases). V dropped 8 bases and J dropped 4 bases, with 6 bases sitting between them. Germline CDR1 reads MDHEN; CDR2 reads SYDVKM. The CDR3 totals 11 residues. The CDR3 DNA sequence: TGTGCCAGCCGGGGGAATCAGCCCCAGCATTTT. This sequence encodes CASRGNQPQHF.

The rearrangement links TRBV19 to TRBJ1-6, with D tentatively TRBD1 (6 bases). Looked up from germline, CDR1 is LNHDA and CDR2 is SQIVND (reference sequence). The length of the CDR3 is 14 residues. V was pared by 6 bases and J by 10 bases, with 16 bases between. The CDR3 region has the DNA TGTGCCAGTAGCCTGAGGGGGGAGGCATCACCCCTCCACTTT. The encoded protein is CASSLRGEASPLHF.

The CDR3 protein is CASSSPYAGGGEQFF. Here the CDR3 DNA reads TGTGCCAGCAGCTCCCCTTACGCGGGAGGGGGTGAGCAGTTCTTC. The chain recombines TRBV7-9 with TRBJ2-1; 9 bases map to TRBD2. Germline V CDR1 and CDR2: SEHNR, FQNEAQ (reference sequence). Trimming removed 4 bases from V and 9 bases from J; junction bases left unmatched: 10. This CDR3 comprises 15 residues.

This chain joins TRBV5-1 and TRBJ2-3; D is perhaps TRBD1 (6 bases). Trimming took off 0 bases at V and 0 bases at J, with 14 bases between the two ends. The CDR3 has 17 amino acids. The V gene's germline CDR1 is SGHRS and CDR2 YFSETQ. The CDR3 loop is CASSLAGVGSSTDTQYF. The CDR3, as DNA: TGCGCCAGCAGCTTGGCAGGGGTGGGTAGTAGCACAGATACGCAGTATTTT.

The rearrangement uses TRBV5-1 and TRBJ2-7, with TRBD1 identical over 7 bases. This CDR3 has 13 amino acids. Germline loops: CDR1 SGHRS, CDR2 YFSETQ. V shed 4 bases, J shed 3 bases, and the junction held 4 bases outside the gene matches. The CDR3 loop is CASSEWDSYEQYF. CDR3 in DNA: TGCGCCAGCAGCGAATGGGACAGCTACGAGCAGTACTTC. The whole variable domain, remainder taken from reference TRBV5-1 and TRBJ2-7, is KAGVTQTPRYLIKTRGQQVTLSCSPISGHRSVSWYQQTPGQGLQFLFEYFSETQRNKGNFPGRFSGRQFSNSRSEMNVSTLELGDSALYLCASSEWDSYEQYFGPGTRLTVT.

The genes are TRBV5-4 and TRBJ2-3, with TRBD1 identical over 7 bases. The CDR3 is made up of 18 amino acids. CDR1 is SGHNT and CDR2 is YYREEE in the germline V gene (reference sequence). V trimming: 0 bases; J trimming: 0 bases; junction bases outside the gene matches: 10. DNA for the CDR3: TGTGCCAGCAGCTTGGGGGGACAGCGAAGCGCTAGCACAGATACGCAGTATTTT. This sequence encodes CASSLGGQRSASTDTQYF. Supplemented by reference TRBV5-4 and TRBJ2-3, the full variable domain reads ETGVTQSPTHLIKTRGQQVTLRCSSQSGHNTVSWYQQALGQGPQFIFQYYREEENGRGNFPPRFSGLQFPNYSSELNVNALELDDSALYLCASSLGGQRSASTDTQYFGPGTRLTVL.

CDR3 region: CASSVHLTYNEQFF. The CDR3 nucleotides read TGTGCCAGCAGCGTACACCTGACTTACAATGAGCAGTTCTTC. The chain uses TRBV9 and TRBJ2-1; D gene unclear. There are 14 residues in the CDR3. CDR1 is SGDLS and CDR2 is YYNGEE in the germline V gene. Trimming removed 1 base at V and 4 bases at J, with 9 bases between.

The gene calls are TRBV15 and TRBJ2-2; 9 nucleotides match TRBD1. From germline, CDR1 is LNHNV and CDR2 YYDKDF (reference sequence). This CDR3 is built from 15 residues. After removal of 3 bases from V and 7 bases from J, the junction contained 6 bases not matched to a gene. The chain's CDR3 is CATSSKGQGFGELFF. CDR3 in DNA: TGTGCCACCAGCAGTAAAGGACAGGGGTTCGGGGAGCTGTTTTTT.

Here the CDR3 reads CASSQDSISAGHGYTF. The CDR3, as DNA: TGCGCCAGCAGCCAAGATTCCATTTCTGCAGGGCATGGCTACACCTTC. V is TRBV4-3 and J is TRBJ1-2, with D perhaps matching TRBD1 (5 bases). Per the germline V gene, CDR1 is LGHNA and CDR2 is YSLEER. V lost 0 bases to trimming and J lost 6 bases, with 17 bases between them. This CDR3 is built from 16 residues.

This sequence joins TRBV6-6 and TRBJ1-1; 7 bases map to TRBD1. The CDR3 covers 12 residues. CDR1 is MNHNY, CDR2 SVGAGI, per germline (reference sequence). Losses at the gene ends were 9 bases for V and 4 bases for J; bases not matched to a gene: 5. CDR3 DNA: TGTGCCAGTGACACAGGGGTCACTGAAGCTTTCTTT. Translated, it gives CASDTGVTEAFF.

V and J are TRBV27 and TRBJ1-5; perhaps TRBD1 as D (5 bases). Germline lookup yields CDR1 MNHEY and CDR2 SMNVEV (reference sequence). The CDR3 runs 16 residues. The V end lost 4 bases, the J end lost 2 bases, and 15 bases lay between the germline ends. CDR3 loop: CASSSGGVWGNQPQHF. DNA for the CDR3: TGTGCCAGCAGTTCCGGAGGGGTCTGGGGCAATCAGCCCCAGCATTTT.

The chain is built from TRBV7-6 and TRBJ2-3, with D hard to call. Between the trimmed V and J ends, which lost 0 bases and 4 bases, there was a span of 14 bases. Germline CDR1 and CDR2: SGHVS and FNYEAQ. The CDR3 contains 16 residues. DNA of the CDR3: TGTGCCAGCAGCTTAGCGCTAACTTCCCCCCCAGATACGCAGTATTTT. Translation: CASSLALTSPPDTQYF.

The J gene is TRBJ2-3, the V gene TRBV7-9; no clear D. This CDR3 has 14 residues. Germline CDR1 SEHNR, CDR2 FQNEAQ (reference sequence). The ends were cut back, 0 bases at V and 4 bases at J, with 8 bases in the middle. CDR3 region: CASSLALFPDTQYF. The DNA for the CDR3 is TGTGCCAGCAGCTTAGCGCTGTTTCCAGATACGCAGTATTTT.

The chain is built from TRBV7-6 and TRBJ2-1; 10 bases fit TRBD2. CDR3 length: 14 residues. The germline V gene encodes CDR1 SGHVS and CDR2 FNYEAQ. The J segment lost 4 bases and the V segment lost 4 bases, leaving 1 base of the junction unmatched. Here the CDR3 DNA reads TGTGCCAGCAGCTGGACTAGCGGTTACAATGAGCAGTTCTTC. Its translation: CASSWTSGYNEQFF.

The chain carries TRBV18 and TRBJ1-3, with D maybe TRBD1 (5 bases). The CDR3 has 17 residues. CDR1 KGHSH and CDR2 LQKENI come from the germline V gene. With 2 bases removed from V and 0 bases from J, the gap between germline ends came to 14 bases. The CDR3 DNA sequence: TGTGCCAGCTCACCAGGGACGGAACTACTCTCTGGAAACACCATATATTTT. Encoded protein: CASSPGTELLSGNTIYF.

This clone was detected only a few times. The chain joins TRBV29-1 to TRBJ1-5, with 12 nucleotides matching TRBD1. The CDR3 is made up of 16 amino acids. V shed 4 bases, J shed 6 bases, and the junction held 10 bases outside the gene matches. Germline V CDR1 and CDR2: SQVTM, ANQGSEA. The CDR3 is CSVVLGTGGAGQPQHF. As DNA, the CDR3 is TGCAGCGTTGTCCTCGGGACAGGGGGCGCCGGTCAGCCCCAGCATTTT.

The gene calls are TRBV30 and TRBJ2-3, with TRBD2 matching over 9 bases. This CDR3 has 15 residues. Trimming removed 5 bases from V and 5 bases from J; junction bases left unmatched: 11. CDR1 and CDR2 from the germline V gene are GTSNPN and SVGIG (reference sequence). The CDR3 DNA sequence: TGTGCCTGGTTAATTAGCGGGGGATTTGGAGATACGCAGTATTTT. Protein product: CAWLISGGFGDTQYF.

This clone is a singleton in its sample. The chain combines TRBV19 with TRBJ2-1; 8 nucleotides match TRBD2. Germline V lookup: CDR1 LNHDA, CDR2 SQIVND (reference sequence). The V gene end was trimmed by 8 bases and the J gene end by 0 bases; junction bases not matched to a gene: 6. CDR3 size: 15 residues. The DNA for the CDR3 is TGTGCCAGTGGCCTTAGCGGGACCTCCTACAATGAGCAGTTCTTC. The encoded protein is CASGLSGTSYNEQFF.

The chain combines TRBV4-1 with TRBJ2-7; TRBD2 might be the D (7 bases). V lost 5 bases and J 2 bases, leaving 10 bases between the germline ends. The CDR3 covers 13 residues. CDR1 MGHRA and CDR2 YSYEKL come from the germline V gene. The CDR3 reads CASSEGGPYEQYF. CDR3 bases: TGCGCCAGCAGCGAGGGGGGGCCCTACGAGCAGTACTTC.

This sequence joins TRBV27 and TRBJ2-5; weak D call: TRBD2 (6 bases). The ends were cut back, 5 bases at V and 5 bases at J, with 15 bases in the middle. Germline assignment: CDR1 MNHEY and CDR2 SMNVEV (reference sequence). There are 14 residues in the CDR3. The CDR3 coding sequence is TGTGCCAGCAGTCCGGGGCTGGAGGGGGAGACCCAGTACTTC. Translated: CASSPGLEGETQYF.

The chain joins TRBV7-2 to TRBJ2-7; 7 nucleotides match TRBD1. Germline loops: CDR1 SGHTA, CDR2 FQGNSA. The CDR3 spans 16 residues. Losses at the gene ends were 5 bases for V and 11 bases for J; bases not matched to a gene: 21. As DNA, the CDR3 is TGTGCCAGCAGCACAAACTCCGGGACAGAGATACGACAGGAGTACTTC. It is translated as CASSTNSGTEIRQEYF.

This chain joins TRBV7-9 and TRBJ2-5, with 7 bases fitting TRBD1. After removal of 4 bases from V and 0 bases from J, the junction contained 5 bases not matched to a gene. CDR3 size: 15 residues. CDR1 and CDR2 from the germline V gene are SEHNR and FQNEAQ (reference sequence). This chain's CDR3 is CASSSPQGYQETQYF. The CDR3 DNA follows: TGTGCCAGCAGCTCACCACAGGGGTACCAAGAGACCCAGTACTTC.

V and J are TRBV6-6 and TRBJ2-7, with unresolved D. V was trimmed by 2 bases and J by 5 bases, leaving 7 bases between them. The CDR3 is 12 amino acids. Germline CDR1 and CDR2: MNHNY and SVGAGI (reference sequence). The chain's CDR3 is CASSYPADEQYF. The CDR3, as DNA: TGTGCCAGCAGTTACCCGGCCGACGAGCAGTACTTC.